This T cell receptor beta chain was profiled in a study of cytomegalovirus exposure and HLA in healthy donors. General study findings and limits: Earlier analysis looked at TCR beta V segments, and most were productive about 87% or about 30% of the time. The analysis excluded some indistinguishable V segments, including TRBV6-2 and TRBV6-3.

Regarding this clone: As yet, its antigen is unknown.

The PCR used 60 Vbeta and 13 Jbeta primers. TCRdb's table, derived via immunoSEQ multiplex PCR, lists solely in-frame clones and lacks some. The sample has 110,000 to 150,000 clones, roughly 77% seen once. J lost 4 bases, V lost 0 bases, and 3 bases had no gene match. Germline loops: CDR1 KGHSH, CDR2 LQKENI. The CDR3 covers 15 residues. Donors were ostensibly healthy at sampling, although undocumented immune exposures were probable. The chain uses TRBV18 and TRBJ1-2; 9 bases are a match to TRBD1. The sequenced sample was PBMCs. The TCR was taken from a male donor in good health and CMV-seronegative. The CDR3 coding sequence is TGTGCCAGCTCACCACCGGGACAGGGAGTCTATGGCTACACCTTC. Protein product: CASSPPGQGVYGYTF.